This TCR beta chain was obtained from a study of blood T cell repertoires in COVID-19. Cohort 3 recovered donors had two negative PCRs, clearance, or symptom resolution. V dropped 4 bases and J dropped 5 bases, with 9 bases sitting between them. The CDR3 runs to 13 residues. The germline CDR1 and CDR2 sequences are LNHDA and SQIVND (reference sequence). Only in-frame clones appear in the TCRdb table, and some are missing; sequencing was by immunoSEQ multiplex PCR. The table includes about 130,000 clones, around 83% detected once. V usage is TRBV19 and J usage is TRBJ1-5; D is undetermined. The receptor was derived from a man aged 30 to 39 who had recovered from COVID-19. The sample comprised PBMCs or T cells enriched from blood (not recorded which). In nucleotides, the CDR3 is TGTGCCAGTAGTAGGCAGTTGGATCAGCCCCAGCATTTT. Encoded protein: CASSRQLDQPQHF.